This T cell receptor (beta chain) was captured by sequencing in a study of Graves' ophthalmopathy and Graves' hyperthyroidism (dated by TCRdb to 2016 to 2018). General notes on the study: Hyperthyroidism was considered stable if no progression to ophthalmopathy occurred within 18 months of follow-up. TCR beta repertoire signatures were used to distinguish Graves' ophthalmopathy from Graves' hyperthyroidism and to predict progression to ophthalmopathy. An independent validation cohort was composed of 18 hyperthyroidism patients and 15 to 17 patients who later progressed from hyperthyroidism to ophthalmopathy. To explore V-J signatures distinguishing ophthalmopathy from hyperthyroidism, a discovery set of roughly 98 patients (fewer than 45 ophthalmopathy, roughly 55 stable hyperthyroidism) was enrolled. T-cell repertoires of thyroid tissue and blood were compared in 5 or 6 hyperthyroidism patients. In total, around 140 blood samples were TCR-sequenced: under 45 ophthalmopathy, around 75 hyperthyroidism and some 17 hyperthyroidism-to-ophthalmopathy patients. Following sampling, methimazole starting at 30 mg daily was administered to hyperthyroidism patients, and high-dose intravenous methylprednisolone was administered to ophthalmopathy patients.

Hyperthyroidism patients were newly diagnosed, with disease duration under 2 months, and aged 18 to 65 years. Anyone with other autoimmune diseases, uncontrolled infections, pregnancy or lactation was excluded from the study. Diagnosis relied on clinical symptoms, serum thyroxine, TRAb, thyroid ultrasound and orbital computed tomography. Total RNA was extracted with Trizol reagent and quality-checked on an Agilent 2100 Bioanalyzer. As encoded in the germline V gene (reference sequence), CDR1 is SGHAT while CDR2 is FQDESV. The V end loses 6 bases and the J end loses 4 bases, and a stretch of 15 bases separates them. Including the terminal cysteine and phenylalanine, the CDR3 comprises 15 residues. Of the read, only the CDR3 DNA is kept; its 45 bases are in frame from base 1. TCR beta CDR3 regions were amplified from RNA transcripts for repertoire sequencing. The first round of RT-PCR was done with HTBI primers and the Qiagen OneStep RT-PCR kit, and was followed by a second round of multiplex PCR, then size selection and purification. The libraries underwent paired-end sequencing with 100 bp reads on an Illumina HiSeq2000. The source study handled its data this way. SOAPnuke was used for read processing, and reads with adapters, uncalled bases, a mean Phred below 15, or no exact constant-primer or identifier match were discarded. COPE v1.2.5 was used to merge the high-quality paired reads. Each unique nucleotide sequence was treated as a clonotype, and MiTCR v1.1 was used to align the clonotypes to the IMGT TRB V, D and J references. Analysis was restricted to V-J combinations with a frequency above 0.0001, which covered over 98% of repertoires. A TCR clonal expansion and chaos score per V-J combination was defined as the ratio of F50 clonal expansion to chaos observed in the TCRdist matrix. Features were reduced by Welch's t-statistics and random forest to approximately 12 V-J combinations, which fed a naive Bayes classifier. The similarity between thyroid and blood repertoires was quantified using the Morisita-Horn index. TCRdb trimmed public reads at Q25 via fastp, called clones via MiXCR and kept in-frame beta chains. Rows with a matching CDR3 protein are joined into one entry that keeps the most common DNA and genes. The V and J calls and clone size come from TCRdb's table, not from the authors' own analysis. In all, the sample holds more than 1,000,000 distinct CDR3 sequences, and less than 45% of those were seen once. Of the sample, over 8.5% falls within the top ten clones.

Overall study results and their limits: Among expanded thyroid clonotypes with frequency above 0.001, most also showed up in blood, which suggests that blood repertoires may reflect the thyroid immune response. In validation, the model predicted ophthalmopathy progression with about 70% sensitivity and approximately 72% specificity; around twelve predicted patients were CT-confirmed with GO in a median of 6.5 months. No statistical method was used to predetermine the sample size, and group allocation was not hidden from the investigators. Ophthalmopathy was separated from stable hyperthyroidism by the 13-signature model with 85% to 90% sensitivity and just under 84% specificity in cross-validation and with 80%/75% in the test set.

As concerns this clonotype: The antigen it binds to is not known. Base qualities are not provided; no much larger clone lies one nucleotide away.

The V gene is TRBV11-1 and the J gene is TRBJ2-2; the D region is possibly TRBD1 or TRBD2, each matching across 7 bases. The source of this sequence is an adult man with Graves' hyperthyroidism. Material: peripheral blood or thyroid tissue (not recorded which). The DNA sequence is TGTGCCAGCAGTTGGGAGGGGGCGAGCACCGGGGAGCTGTTTTTT. This gives the protein CASSWEGASTGELFF.